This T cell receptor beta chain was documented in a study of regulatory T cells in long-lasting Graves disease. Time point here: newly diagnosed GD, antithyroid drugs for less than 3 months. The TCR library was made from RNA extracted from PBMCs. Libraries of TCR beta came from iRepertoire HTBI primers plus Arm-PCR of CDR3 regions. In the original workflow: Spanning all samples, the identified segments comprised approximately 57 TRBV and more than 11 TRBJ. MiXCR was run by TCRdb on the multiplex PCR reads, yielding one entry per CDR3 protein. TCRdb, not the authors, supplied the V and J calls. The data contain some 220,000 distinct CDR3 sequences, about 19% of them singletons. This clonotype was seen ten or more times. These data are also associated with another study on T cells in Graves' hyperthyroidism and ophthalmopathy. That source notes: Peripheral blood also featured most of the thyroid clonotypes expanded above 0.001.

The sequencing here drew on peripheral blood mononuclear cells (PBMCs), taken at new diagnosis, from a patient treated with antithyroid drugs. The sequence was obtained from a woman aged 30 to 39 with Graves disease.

This chain's CDR3 is CASSQGGGNVKDEQFF. The CDR3 DNA reads as TGTGCCAGCAGTCAAGGGGGCGGGAACGTGAAAGATGAGCAGTTCTTC. This chain joins TRBV2 and TRBJ2-1, with D tentatively TRBD1 (7 bases). The CDR3 loop spans 16 amino acids. CDR1 is SNHLY and CDR2 is FYNNEI in the germline V gene. The V and J ends lost 5 bases and 8 bases respectively, with 22 bases between them.